The 18 T cell receptor beta chains presented below share a single source sample, sequenced in a study of T cells in Graves' hyperthyroidism and ophthalmopathy. TCR beta CDR3 regions were amplified from RNA. TCR CDR3 underwent first-round RT-PCR with the HTBI primer set. MiXCR was run by TCRdb on the multiplex PCR reads, yielding one entry per CDR3 protein. The sample lists hundreds of thousands of distinct CDR3 sequences; 16% were seen once. The specimen was blood. The receptors were gathered from a woman in her forties with Graves' ophthalmopathy.

This clonotype was seen repeatedly, ten times or more. This rearrangement joins TRBV20-1 to TRBJ2-5; the match to TRBD1 covers 8 bases. The CDR3 runs to 14 residues. The trim removed 0 bases at V and 14 bases at J, leaving 14 bases unmatched. In germline, CDR1 is DFQATT, CDR2 SNEGSKA (reference sequence). The CDR3 nucleotides read TGCAGTGCTAGAGACAAATGGACAGGGCCAAGGCCCTACTTC. Protein: CSARDKWTGPRPYF.

This rearrangement joins TRBV7-9 to TRBJ1-6, with no clear D. This CDR3 comprises 13 residues. V was cut by 1 base and J by 7 bases, with 5 bases left in between. Germline assignment: CDR1 SEHNR and CDR2 FQNEAQ (reference sequence). The CDR3 is CASSLVLNSPLHF. CDR3 coding DNA: TGTGCCAGCAGCTTAGTCCTGAATTCACCCCTCCACTTT.

This clonotype has ten or more counts. The V and J genes are TRBV20-1 and TRBJ2-3, with 9 bases identical to TRBD2. The CDR3 totals 13 residues. Germline assignment: CDR1 DFQATT and CDR2 SNEGSKA (reference sequence). CDR3 in DNA: TGCAGCAATCGGCGGGGGGGCCCAGATACGCAGTATTTT. It codes for CSNRRGGPDTQYF.

This clonotype was seen repeatedly, ten times or more. CDR3 sequence reads: CASSLSGTSAYEQYF. The CDR3 DNA reads as TGTGCCAGCAGCCTGTCCGGGACTAGCGCCTACGAGCAGTACTTC. The chain combines TRBV7-2 with TRBJ2-7; TRBD2 aligns across 10 bases. This CDR3 contains 15 residues. The germline V gene has CDR1 SGHTA and CDR2 FQGNSA. V lost 5 bases to trimming and J lost 2 bases; unmatched junction nucleotides: 6.

The table lists this clonotype with a few counts. The chain recombines TRBV30 with TRBJ1-3, with TRBD1 matching over 8 bases. The CDR3 is 15 residues long. With V trimmed by 3 bases and J by 0 bases, 4 bases remained unmatched. CDR1 and CDR2 (germline): GTSNPN, SVGIG (reference sequence). In DNA form, the CDR3 reads TGTGCCTGGAGGATAACAGGGGGCTCTGGAAACACCATATATTTT. Its protein is CAWRITGGSGNTIYF.

The chain has TRBV5-1 and TRBJ2-5; TRBD2 matches 8 bases. The trim removed 0 bases at V and 14 bases at J, leaving 9 bases unmatched. This CDR3 spans 13 amino acids. Looked up from germline, CDR1 is SGHRS and CDR2 is YFSETQ. As DNA, the CDR3 is TGCGCCAGCAGCTTGGTGCCTAGCGGGTTAAGTTACTTC. Translation: CASSLVPSGLSYF.

In this sample, this clonotype turned up many times. The rearrangement joins TRBV6-4 to TRBJ1-2; 10 bases line up with TRBD1. The CDR3 runs to 15 residues. Germline CDR1 and CDR2: MRHNA and SNTAGT. V lost 3 bases to trimming and J lost 4 bases; unmatched junction nucleotides: 5. The CDR3 sequence: CASSETGQGSYGYTF. For the CDR3, the DNA is TGTGCCAGCAGTGAAACGGGACAGGGGAGCTATGGCTACACCTTC.

This clonotype was observed many times. The rearrangement links TRBV30 to TRBJ1-4, with no clear D. The CDR3 contains 14 residues. CDR1 and CDR2 (germline): GTSNPN, SVGIG (reference sequence). Trimming removed 3 bases at V and 8 bases at J, with 16 bases between. The CDR3 is CAWRPLGGSEKLFF. In nucleotides, the CDR3 is TGTGCCTGGAGACCCTTGGGAGGGAGCGAAAAACTGTTTTTT.

This clonotype was seen repeatedly, ten times or more. The rearrangement links TRBV3-1 to TRBJ2-5; TRBD2 is a possible D gene (5 bases). CDR3 length: 17 amino acids. Per the germline V gene, CDR1 is LGHDT and CDR2 is YNNKEL (reference sequence). Trimming took 1 base from V and 1 from J, leaving 16 bases between them. The CDR3, as DNA: TGTGCCAGCAGCCAAGGAGTTGGGAGCGCCCCCCAAGAGACCCAGTACTTC. Residues: CASSQGVGSAPQETQYF.

This clonotype was found many times. The chain links TRBV7-6 to TRBJ2-3, with D perhaps matching TRBD1 or TRBD2 (5 bases each). This CDR3 has 14 residues. V was cut by 3 bases and J by 4 bases, with 11 bases left in between. The germline V gene has CDR1 SGHVS and CDR2 FNYEAQ. CDR3 residues: CASSFMGVADTQYF. The CDR3 DNA reads as TGTGCCAGCAGCTTCATGGGGGTAGCAGATACGCAGTATTTT.

This clonotype was observed many times. In DNA, the CDR3 is TGTGCCTGGAGTTCGAGCACAGATACGCAGTATTTT. This encodes CAWSSSTDTQYF. The chain links TRBV30 to TRBJ2-3, with no clear D. The V and J ends lost 2 bases and 0 bases respectively, with 3 bases between them. The CDR3 runs to 12 residues. Germline CDR1 reads GTSNPN; CDR2 reads SVGIG (reference sequence).

The rearrangement links TRBV5-1 to TRBJ1-5; 8 bases match TRBD1. V lost 0 bases to trimming and J lost 2 bases; unmatched junction nucleotides: 7. The length of the CDR3 is 17 residues. Germline CDR1 SGHRS, CDR2 YFSETQ. The CDR3 region has the DNA TGCGCCAGCAGCTTGGGGTCGACAGGGGTAGGCAATCAGCCCCAGCATTTT. Encoded protein: CASSLGSTGVGNQPQHF.

V and J are TRBV7-2 and TRBJ2-5; maybe TRBD2 (6 bases). V was pared by 3 bases and J by 4 bases, with 12 bases between. The germline gives CDR1 SGHTA, CDR2 FQGNSA. This CDR3 has 14 residues. Here the CDR3 DNA reads TGTGCCAGCAGCTTCAGCGGGCCCATAGAGACCCAGTACTTC. Translating gives CASSFSGPIETQYF.

This clonotype was picked up a small number of times. The gene calls are TRBV28 and TRBJ2-4; D is possibly TRBD2 (7 bases). Germline V lookup: CDR1 MDHEN, CDR2 SYDVKM. The CDR3 is 15 amino acids. Deletions cut 4 bases from V and 6 bases from J, with 16 bases between. Written as DNA, the CDR3 is TGTGCCAGCAGTTCTCTAGGGGGGGGCGGAAACATTCAGTACTTC. It translates to CASSSLGGGGNIQYF.

The chain uses TRBV10-3 and TRBJ2-5, with 13 bases identical to TRBD2. V shed 9 bases, J shed 0 bases, and the junction held 1 base outside the gene matches. CDR1 and CDR2 from the germline V gene are ENHRY and SYGVKD. The CDR3 is 14 amino acids. CDR3 in DNA: TGTGCCATAGGGACTAGCGGGAACCAAGAGACCCAGTACTTC. This sequence encodes CAIGTSGNQETQYF.

The CDR3 region is CASSLEYRGLGYTF. The CDR3, as DNA: TGTGCCAGCAGTTTAGAGTACAGGGGGCTCGGCTACACCTTC. The rearrangement uses TRBV12-3 or TRBV12-4 and TRBJ1-2; 9 nucleotides match TRBD1. Unmatched junction bases numbered 5, after V lost 1 base and J lost 8 bases. CDR3 length: 14 amino acids.

The CDR3 protein is CASRGLAGGNQETQYF. The CDR3 DNA reads as TGTGCCAGCCGAGGACTAGCGGGGGGAAACCAAGAGACCCAGTACTTC. This chain joins TRBV6-2 or TRBV6-3 and TRBJ2-5, with 14 bases identical to TRBD2. The CDR3 runs 16 residues. With 8 bases clipped from V and 0 bases from J, the junction kept 5 bases outside the gene matches. Germline loops: CDR1 MNHEY, CDR2 SVGEGT.

This clonotype was counted a few times. V gene TRBV5-1 combines with J gene TRBJ2-2; D gene uncertain. The CDR3 loop spans 12 amino acids. V lost 0 bases and J 9 bases, leaving 6 bases between the germline ends. Germline CDR1 reads SGHRS; CDR2 reads YFSETQ. The DNA for the CDR3 is TGCGCCAGCAGCTTGGGGACGAGGGAGCTGTTTTTT. Amino acid sequence: CASSLGTRELFF.